Presented here are 14 T cell receptor beta chains from one specimen sequenced in a study of cytomegalovirus exposure and HLA in healthy donors (TCRdb year 2017). The method was the immunoSEQ multiplex PCR assay. For the multiplex PCR, a mixture combining 60 forward primers for TCR Vbeta segments and 13 reverse primers for TCR Jbeta segments was used. In TCRdb, the immuneACCESS table is reduced to in-frame sequences with V and J assigned. These tables do not hold every clone; where another copy was compared, an unresolved V gene accounts for under half, and the others remain unexplained. This sample holds 100,000 or so clones; less than 80% were observed only once. The top ten hold approximately 1.3% of the sample. The sample taken for sequencing was PBMCs. The source of these receptors is a man aged 30-40 years in good health and CMV-seronegative.

This chain joins TRBV4-1 and TRBJ1-1; perhaps TRBD1 as D (5 bases). Trimming removed 2 bases from V and 0 bases from J, with 16 bases in between. This CDR3 spans 17 amino acids. Germline V lookup: CDR1 MGHRA, CDR2 YSYEKL. The CDR3 loop is CASSQQPAGRLNTEAFF. The CDR3 DNA reads as TGCGCCAGCAGCCAACAACCTGCGGGACGGCTGAACACTGAAGCTTTCTTT.

This clone came up once. The V call is TRBV19, the J call TRBJ1-1; D may be TRBD1 (6 bases). The germline V gene encodes CDR1 LNHDA and CDR2 SQIVND (reference sequence). The CDR3 runs to 15 residues. The V and J ends lost 7 bases and 5 bases respectively, with 20 bases between them. The CDR3 loop reads CASTLLGGGRTEAFF. The CDR3 bases are TGTGCCAGTACACTTCTTGGGGGGGGGCGGACTGAAGCTTTCTTT. Complete variable domain (other parts from reference TRBV19 and TRBJ1-1): DGGITQSPKYLFRKEGQNVTLSCEQNLNHDAMYWYRQDPGQGLRLIYYSQIVNDFQKGDIAEGYSVSREKKESFPLTVTSAQKNPTAFYLCASTLLGGGRTEAFFGQGTRLTVV.

The rearrangement joins TRBV19 to TRBJ2-5; TRBD2 matches at 13 bases. The V gene's germline CDR1 is LNHDA and CDR2 SQIVND (reference sequence). This CDR3 is 15 amino acids long. V dropped 7 bases and J dropped 4; count of bases not matched to a gene: 6. The CDR3, as DNA: TGTGCCAGTACCCGACTAGCGGGGGGACTAGAGACCCAGTACTTC. Protein: CASTRLAGGLETQYF.

This sequence joins TRBV10-3 and TRBJ1-2; TRBD1 matches at 8 bases. Trimming cost V 4 bases and J 5 bases; bases outside gene matches: 6. Germline loops: CDR1 ENHRY, CDR2 SYGVKD. The CDR3 contains 14 residues. The CDR3 nucleotides are TGTGCCATCAGTGGTCAGGGGGCGAAGTATGGCTACACCTTC. It specifies CAISGQGAKYGYTF.

This chain links TRBV19 with TRBJ2-6, with 14 bases fitting TRBD2. The CDR3 is made up of 16 amino acids. V dropped 10 bases and J dropped 2; count of bases not matched to a gene: 4. From germline, CDR1 is LNHDA and CDR2 SQIVND (reference sequence). The CDR3 nucleotides read TGTGCCACGAGGGGACTAGCGGGAGCTGGGGCCAACGTCCTGACTTTC. The encoded protein is CATRGLAGAGANVLTF.

The chain recombines TRBV5-1 with TRBJ2-1, with a tentative D call TRBD2 (5 bases). This CDR3 contains 14 residues. V lost 0 bases and J lost 8, with 12 bases in between. From germline, CDR1 is SGHRS and CDR2 YFSETQ. DNA for the CDR3: TGCGCCAGCAGCTTGGATCGGGGTACTTATGAGCAGTTCTTC. Translation: CASSLDRGTYEQFF.

This rearrangement joins TRBV7-7 to TRBJ2-5, with TRBD1 as a possible D gene (6 bases). The V end was cut by 5 bases, the J end by 5 bases, with 12 bases between. The germline V gene encodes CDR1 SSHAT and CDR2 FNYEAQ (reference sequence). The CDR3 sequence is 13 residues long. CDR3 region: CASSPQGPETQYF. The CDR3 coding sequence is TGTGCCAGCAGCCCACAGGGCCCGGAGACCCAGTACTTC.

The chain links TRBV7-2 to TRBJ1-2; a weak D match, TRBD1 (6 bases). This CDR3 region has 14 residues. V was trimmed by 4 bases and J by 8 bases, leaving 17 bases between them. Germline loops: CDR1 SGHTA, CDR2 FQGNSA. The CDR3 spells CASSYSGTKGGYTF. In nucleotides, the CDR3 is TGTGCCAGCAGCTACTCCGGGACAAAGGGAGGCTACACCTTC.

This sequence joins TRBV9 and TRBJ2-1; D call uncertain. V shed 4 bases and J shed 6 bases, with 11 bases lying between them. The CDR3 sequence is 13 residues long. Germline CDR1 reads SGDLS; CDR2 reads YYNGEE. CDR3 sequence: CASSSRVFNEQFF. CDR3 DNA sequence: TGTGCCAGCAGCAGCCGGGTCTTCAATGAGCAGTTCTTC.

This clone was counted once. The gene calls are TRBV27 and TRBJ2-6; TRBD1 might be the D (5 bases). Germline CDR1 and CDR2: MNHEY and SMNVEV (reference sequence). V lost 0 bases to trimming and J lost 0 bases, with 15 bases between them. This CDR3 is 19 amino acids long. The CDR3 sequence: CASSLSGQRISSGANVLTF. The CDR3 bases are TGTGCCAGCAGTTTATCAGGACAACGTATCAGCTCTGGGGCCAACGTCCTGACTTTC. Full variable domain (remainder filled in from reference TRBV27 and TRBJ2-6): EAQVTQNPRYLITVTGKKLTVTCSQNMNHEYMSWYRQDPGLGLRQIYYSMNVEVTDKGDVPEGYKVSRKEKRNFPLILESPSPNQTSLYFCASSLSGQRISSGANVLTFGAGSRLTVL.

This clone was recorded only once. The chain recombines TRBV5-6 with TRBJ1-2, with 9 bases matching TRBD1. Germline trimming cut 1 base from V and 0 bases from J; bases unmatched to any gene: 7. The CDR3 consists of 17 residues. Germline V gene data show CDR1 as SGHDT and CDR2 as YYEEEE. The CDR3 loop is CASSLFGTGNTNYGYTF. The DNA of the CDR3 is TGTGCCAGCAGCTTGTTCGGGACAGGGAACACTAACTATGGCTACACCTTC. Full variable domain (missing parts from reference TRBV5-6 and TRBJ1-2): DAGVTQSPTHLIKTRGQQVTLRCSPKSGHDTVSWYQQALGQGPQFIFQYYEEEERQRGNFPDRFSGHQFPNYSSELNVNALLLGDSALYLCASSLFGTGNTNYGYTFGSGTRLTVV.

The gene calls are TRBV10-3 and TRBJ1-5; 9 nucleotides agree with TRBD1. The length of the CDR3 is 15 residues. Trimming cost V 5 bases and J 3 bases; bases outside gene matches: 5. Germline-derived CDR1 and CDR2 are ENHRY and SYGVKD. The CDR3 DNA follows: TGTGCCATCAGTAGGGACAGGGAGGCCAATCAGCCCCAGCATTTT. It yields the protein CAISRDREANQPQHF.

The chain couples TRBV14 to TRBJ2-7; a possible D gene is TRBD1 (5 bases). Germline CDR1 SGHDN, CDR2 FVKESK. Trimming took off 3 bases at V and 6 bases at J, with 12 bases between the two ends. This CDR3 is built from 13 residues. For the CDR3, the DNA is TGTGCCAGCAGCCACTCTGGGGCTATCGAGCAGTACTTC. Amino acid sequence: CASSHSGAIEQYF. Based on the CDR3 plus reference TRBV14 and TRBJ2-7, the full variable domain is EAGVTQFPSHSVIEKGQTVTLRCDPISGHDNLYWYRRVMGKEIKFLLHFVKESKQDESGMPNNRFLAERTGGTYSTLKVQPAELEDSGVYFCASSHSGAIEQYFGPGTRLTVT.

The rearrangement uses TRBV30 and TRBJ1-1, with 9 bases lining up with TRBD1. V shed 5 bases and J 3 bases; nucleotides not matched to a gene: 7. Germline V CDR1 and CDR2: GTSNPN, SVGIG (reference sequence). The CDR3 has 14 amino acids. CDR3 sequence reads: CAWDPGQGDTEAFF. For the CDR3, the DNA is TGTGCCTGGGACCCGGGACAGGGCGACACTGAAGCTTTCTTT.